These T cell receptor beta chains were read from a single sample in a study of T cells in Graves' hyperthyroidism and ophthalmopathy. TCRdb reprocessed the multiplex PCR reads with MiXCR, giving one entry per CDR3 protein. Among 450,000 to 650,000 distinct CDR3 sequences listed, 17% were seen once. The specimen sequenced was blood. Source of these receptors: a young woman with Graves' ophthalmopathy. The conserved cysteine and the conserved F or W are not part of the CDR3 here.

length: 13
J: TRBJ2-5
V: TRBV11-2
CDR3: ASSPNPQVQETQY

length: 10
J: TRBJ1-6
V: TRBV28
CDR3: ASSRLNSPLH

length: 11
J: TRBJ1-5
V: TRBV11-2
CDR3: ASSPDGYQPQH

length: 13
J: TRBJ1-5
V: TRBV28
CDR3: ASSLEQGAGETQH

length: 9
J: TRBJ2-7
V: TRBV6-2/TRBV6-3
CDR3: ASSRLDEQY

length: 10
J: TRBJ1-1
V: TRBV7-3
CDR3: ASTQGAGEAF

length: 10
J: TRBJ2-7
V: TRBV20-1
CDR3: SARIRVDEQY

length: 14
J: TRBJ2-5
V: TRBV30
CDR3: AWSVVAGAHQETQY

length: 13
J: TRBJ1-3
V: TRBV20-1
CDR3: SARSGTDSGNTIY

length: 13
J: TRBJ2-1
V: TRBV7-9
CDR3: ASSSGLAGPNEQF

length: 12
J: TRBJ2-3
V: TRBV7-3
CDR3: ASSSRLASDTQY

length: 12
J: TRBJ2-7
V: TRBV27
CDR3: ASRLAGGTNEQY

length: 12
J: TRBJ2-2
V: TRBV6-2/TRBV6-3
CDR3: ASSLAPRTGELF

length: 13
J: TRBJ2-7
V: TRBV14
CDR3: ASSQVIRAAYEQY

length: 13
J: TRBJ1-4
V: TRBV4-1
CDR3: ASSQEGRGVEKLF

length: 14
J: TRBJ2-3
V: TRBV5-8
CDR3: ASSTGTSTSTDTQY

length: 11
J: TRBJ1-2
V: TRBV28
CDR3: ASRPGGSGGYT

length: 12
J: TRBJ1-2
V: TRBV6-5
CDR3: ASSYDRDGYGYT

length: 13
J: TRBJ2-7
V: TRBV28
CDR3: ASRRGGGITYEQY

length: 12
J: TRBJ2-2
V: TRBV12-5
CDR3: ASARGQNPGELF

length: 16
J: TRBJ2-3
V: TRBV28
CDR3: ASSFRPTSGGLTDTQY

length: 13
J: TRBJ2-7
V: TRBV28
CDR3: ASGTGQISSYEQY

length: 12
J: TRBJ1-1
V: TRBV6-5
CDR3: ASSYSEEGGPAF

length: 12
J: TRBJ1-4
V: TRBV19
CDR3: ASSPGEANEKLF

length: 12
J: TRBJ1-4
V: TRBV2
CDR3: ASSLRGLNEKLF

length: 13
J: TRBJ1-5
V: TRBV12-3/TRBV12-4
CDR3: ASIASGYSNQPQH

length: 10
J: TRBJ1-2
V: TRBV30
CDR3: AWTLDSYGYT

length: 14
J: TRBJ2-3
V: TRBV7-2
CDR3: ASSLAHGGGTDTQY

length: 14
J: TRBJ1-1
V: TRBV7-3
CDR3: ASSPGPRVGDTEAF

length: 14
J: TRBJ2-3
V: TRBV20-1
CDR3: SARDGLAGLTDTQY

length: 12
J: TRBJ2-4
V: TRBV28
CDR3: ASKGDLAKNIQY

length: 14
J: TRBJ2-7
V: TRBV7-2
CDR3: ASSLAPGTRTYEQY

length: 12
J: TRBJ2-1
V: TRBV29-1
CDR3: SVEEAPLGNEQF

length: 11
J: TRBJ1-5
V: TRBV4-3
CDR3: ASSQVRFQPQH

length: 13
J: TRBJ2-7
V: TRBV10-3
CDR3: AISSGTGGSYEQY

length: 13
J: TRBJ2-6
V: TRBV6-1
CDR3: ASSWGSPGANVLT

length: 13
J: TRBJ2-5
V: TRBV20-1
CDR3: SASWTTAIQETQY

length: 12
J: TRBJ2-7
V: TRBV27
CDR3: ASSLTGRIDEQY

length: 11
J: TRBJ2-1
V: TRBV28
CDR3: ASRKGPVNEQF

length: 10
J: TRBJ1-5
V: TRBV30
CDR3: AWSVADQPQH

length: 13
J: TRBJ2-6
V: TRBV20-1
CDR3: SARAPGSGANVLT

length: 13
J: TRBJ1-5
V: TRBV20-1
CDR3: SARDDRGLFQPQH

length: 13
J: TRBJ1-2
V: TRBV7-2
CDR3: ASSLVRTGENGYT